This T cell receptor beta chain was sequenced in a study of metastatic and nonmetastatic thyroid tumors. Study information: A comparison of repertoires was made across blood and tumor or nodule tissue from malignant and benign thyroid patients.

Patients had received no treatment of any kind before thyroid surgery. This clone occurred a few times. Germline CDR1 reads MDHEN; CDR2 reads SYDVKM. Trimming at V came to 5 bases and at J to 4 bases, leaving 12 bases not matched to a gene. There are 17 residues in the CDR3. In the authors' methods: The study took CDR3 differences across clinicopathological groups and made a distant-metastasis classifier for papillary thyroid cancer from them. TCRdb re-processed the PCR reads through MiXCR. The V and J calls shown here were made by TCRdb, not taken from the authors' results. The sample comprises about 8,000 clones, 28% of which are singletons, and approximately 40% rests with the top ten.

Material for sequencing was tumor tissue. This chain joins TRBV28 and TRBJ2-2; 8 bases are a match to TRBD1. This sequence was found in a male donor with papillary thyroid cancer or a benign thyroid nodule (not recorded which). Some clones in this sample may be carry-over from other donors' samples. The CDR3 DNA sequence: TGTGCCAGCAGTAAAATAGCCGGGACAGGAGGCACCGGGGAGCTGTTTTTT. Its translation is CASSKIAGTGGTGELFF.